This T cell receptor beta chain was captured in a study of T cell clonality in common variable immunodeficiency. This clone was seen at least ten times. From the germline J gene comes the end of the CDR3, since the read stops 3 residues before it. Profiled with immunoSEQ multiplex PCR; TCRdb holds only in-frame clones, not every one. The record shows about 42,000 clones for this sample, with no singletons present. Germline CDR1 and CDR2: KGHSY and FQNENV. Between the trimmed V and J ends, which lost 0 bases and 7 bases, there was a span of 9 bases. The CDR3 spans 13 residues. The receptor's source is a person between 18 and 69 years old in good health. The sequencing sample was made of peripheral blood mononuclear cells. The gene calls are TRBV16 and TRBJ1-1; D ambiguous. The sequenced part of the CDR3 DNA is TGTGCCAGCAGCCAATCGGTGCAGATTGAA. Protein product: CASSQSVQIE. From start to end, the CDR3 is CASSQSVQIEAFF.